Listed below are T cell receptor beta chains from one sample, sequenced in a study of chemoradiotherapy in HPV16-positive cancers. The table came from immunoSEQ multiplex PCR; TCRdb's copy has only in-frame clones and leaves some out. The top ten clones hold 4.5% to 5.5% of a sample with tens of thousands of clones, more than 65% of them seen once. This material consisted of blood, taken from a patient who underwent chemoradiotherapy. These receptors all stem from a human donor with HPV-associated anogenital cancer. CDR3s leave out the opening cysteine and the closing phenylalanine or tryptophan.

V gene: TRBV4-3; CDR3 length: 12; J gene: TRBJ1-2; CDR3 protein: ASSQAGPWGGYT
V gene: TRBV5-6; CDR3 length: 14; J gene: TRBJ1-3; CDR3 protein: ASSPGLGDIGNTIY
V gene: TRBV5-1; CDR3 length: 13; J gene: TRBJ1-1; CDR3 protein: ASSLEPDRDTEAF
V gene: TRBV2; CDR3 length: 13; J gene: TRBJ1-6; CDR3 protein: ASSEGMGRNSPLH
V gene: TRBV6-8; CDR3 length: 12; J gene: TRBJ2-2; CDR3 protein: ASSPQGASGELF
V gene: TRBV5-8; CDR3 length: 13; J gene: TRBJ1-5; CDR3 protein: ASSLTVRGYQPQH
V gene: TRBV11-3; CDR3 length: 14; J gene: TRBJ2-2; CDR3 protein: ASSPISSTNTGELF
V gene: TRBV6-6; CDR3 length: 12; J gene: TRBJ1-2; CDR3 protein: ASGGVGPSRGYT
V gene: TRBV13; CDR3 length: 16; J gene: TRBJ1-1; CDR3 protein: ASSLGRGADGGVSEAF
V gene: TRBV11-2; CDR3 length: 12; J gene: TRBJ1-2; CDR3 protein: ASSLVSGGYGYT
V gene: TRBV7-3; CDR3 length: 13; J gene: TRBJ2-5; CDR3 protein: ASSIRAGAQETQY
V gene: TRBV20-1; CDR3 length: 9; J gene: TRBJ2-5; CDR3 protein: KTSGKETQY
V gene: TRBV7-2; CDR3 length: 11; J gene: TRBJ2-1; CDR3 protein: ASSRGQGNEQF
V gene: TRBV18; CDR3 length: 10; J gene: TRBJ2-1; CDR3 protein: ASSPGGGEQF
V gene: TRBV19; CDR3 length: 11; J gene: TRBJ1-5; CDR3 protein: ACTDRGHQPQH
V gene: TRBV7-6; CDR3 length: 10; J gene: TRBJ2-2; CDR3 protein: ASSLGYGELF
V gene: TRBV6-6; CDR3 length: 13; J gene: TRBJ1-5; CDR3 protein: ASSGGQGGNQPQH
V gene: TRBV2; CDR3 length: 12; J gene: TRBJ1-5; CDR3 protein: ASSENRDYQPQH
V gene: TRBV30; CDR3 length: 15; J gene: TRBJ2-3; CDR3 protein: AWSPLGGGGVTDTQY